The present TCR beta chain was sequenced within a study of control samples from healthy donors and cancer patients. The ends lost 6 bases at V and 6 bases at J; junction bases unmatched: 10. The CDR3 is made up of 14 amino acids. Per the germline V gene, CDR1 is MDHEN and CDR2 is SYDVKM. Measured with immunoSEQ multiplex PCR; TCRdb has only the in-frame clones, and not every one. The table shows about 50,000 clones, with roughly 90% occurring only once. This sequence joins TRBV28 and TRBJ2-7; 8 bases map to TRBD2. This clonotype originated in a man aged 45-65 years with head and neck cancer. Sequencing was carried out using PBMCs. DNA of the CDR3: TGTGCCAGCAGCCAGACGGGGGGGGTCAGCGAGCAGTACTTC. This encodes CASSQTGGVSEQYF.